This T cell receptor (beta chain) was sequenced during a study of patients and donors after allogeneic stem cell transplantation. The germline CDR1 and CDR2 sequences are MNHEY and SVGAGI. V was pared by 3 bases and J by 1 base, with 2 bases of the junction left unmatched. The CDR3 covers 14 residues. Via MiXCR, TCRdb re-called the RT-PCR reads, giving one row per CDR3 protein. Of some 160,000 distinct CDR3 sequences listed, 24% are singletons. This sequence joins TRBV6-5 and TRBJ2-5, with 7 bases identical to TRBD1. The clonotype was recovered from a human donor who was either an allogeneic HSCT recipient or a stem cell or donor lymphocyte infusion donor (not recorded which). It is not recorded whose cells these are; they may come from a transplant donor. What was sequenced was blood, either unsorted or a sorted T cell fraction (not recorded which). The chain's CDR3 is CASSYRTGQETQYF. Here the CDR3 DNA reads TGTGCCAGCAGTTATCGGACAGGCCAAGAGACCCAGTACTTC.